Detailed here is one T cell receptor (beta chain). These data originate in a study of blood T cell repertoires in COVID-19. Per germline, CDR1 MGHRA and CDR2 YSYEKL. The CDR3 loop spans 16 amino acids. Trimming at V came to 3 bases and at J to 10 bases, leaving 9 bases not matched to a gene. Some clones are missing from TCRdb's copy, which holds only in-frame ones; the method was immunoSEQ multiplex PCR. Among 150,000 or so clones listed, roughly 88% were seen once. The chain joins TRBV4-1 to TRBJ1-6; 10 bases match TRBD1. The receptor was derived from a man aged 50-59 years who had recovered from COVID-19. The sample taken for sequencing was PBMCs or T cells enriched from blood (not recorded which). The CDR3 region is CASSQGGQGFGSPLHF. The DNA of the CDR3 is TGCGCCAGCAGCCAGGGGGGACAGGGGTTTGGGTCACCCCTCCACTTT.